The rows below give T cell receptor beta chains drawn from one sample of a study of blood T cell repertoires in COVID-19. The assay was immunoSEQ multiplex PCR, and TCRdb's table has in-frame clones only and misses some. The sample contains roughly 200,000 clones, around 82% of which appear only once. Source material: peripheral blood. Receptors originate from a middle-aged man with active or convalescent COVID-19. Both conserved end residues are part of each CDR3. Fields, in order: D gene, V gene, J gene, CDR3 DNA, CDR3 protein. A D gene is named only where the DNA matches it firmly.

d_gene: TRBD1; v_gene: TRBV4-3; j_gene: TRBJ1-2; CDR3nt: TGCGCCAGCAGGCGGACAGGGGAACATGGCCACACCTTC; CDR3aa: CASRRTGEHGHTF
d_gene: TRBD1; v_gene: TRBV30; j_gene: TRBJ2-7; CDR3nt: TGTGCCTGGAGTCCTCTTTGGAGGGGACAGGGTGTGAACTACGAGCAGTACTTC; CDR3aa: CAWSPLWRGQGVNYEQYF
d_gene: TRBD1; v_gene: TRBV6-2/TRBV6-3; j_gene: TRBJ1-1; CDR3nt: TGTGCCAGCAGTGCTCAGGGGGCCCACACTGAAGCTTTCTTT; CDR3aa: CASSAQGAHTEAFF
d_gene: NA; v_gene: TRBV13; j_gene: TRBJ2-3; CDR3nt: TGTGCCAGCAGCCTCGCAACAGGGCTCATGGAGGCTAGCACAGATACGCAGTATTTT; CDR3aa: CASSLATGLMEASTDTQYF
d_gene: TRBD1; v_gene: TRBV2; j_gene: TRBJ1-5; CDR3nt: TGTGCCAGCAGGAGACAGGGGGCGGGGGATCAGCCCCAGCATTTT; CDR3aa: CASRRQGAGDQPQHF
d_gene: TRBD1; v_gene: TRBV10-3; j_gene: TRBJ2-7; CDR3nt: TGTGCCATCAGTGAGTGGGGACAGGGGGAGCAGTACTTC; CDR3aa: CAISEWGQGEQYF
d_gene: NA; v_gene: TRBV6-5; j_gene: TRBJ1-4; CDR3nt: TGTGCCAGCAGCGGGGATGGGCTGATTGAAAAACTGTTTTTT; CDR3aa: CASSGDGLIEKLFF
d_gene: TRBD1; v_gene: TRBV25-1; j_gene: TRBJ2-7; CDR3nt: TGTGCCAGCAGTGCCCGACAGGGCCACGAGCAGTACTTC; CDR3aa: CASSARQGHEQYF
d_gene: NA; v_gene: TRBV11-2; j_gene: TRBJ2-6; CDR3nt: TGTGCCAGCAGCTTAGCAGGGGCCAACGTCCTGACTTTC; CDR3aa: CASSLAGANVLTF
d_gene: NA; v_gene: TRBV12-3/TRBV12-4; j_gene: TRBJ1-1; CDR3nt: TGTGCCAGCAGTTTAGTTCAGGACACTGAAGCTTTCTTT; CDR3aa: CASSLVQDTEAFF
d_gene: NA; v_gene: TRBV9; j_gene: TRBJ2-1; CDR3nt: TGTGCCAGCAGCGTAGGGAGGGGACCCTACAATGAGCAGTTCTTC; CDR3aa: CASSVGRGPYNEQFF
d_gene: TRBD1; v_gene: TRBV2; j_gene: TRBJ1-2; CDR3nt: TGTGCCAGCAGTGGGCCGGGACAGGGAAACTATGGCTACACCTTC; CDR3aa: CASSGPGQGNYGYTF
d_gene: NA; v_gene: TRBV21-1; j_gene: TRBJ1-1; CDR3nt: TGTGCCAGCAGCAAAGGAGCCGACAGGGGAGCTTTCTTT; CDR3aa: CASSKGADRGAFF
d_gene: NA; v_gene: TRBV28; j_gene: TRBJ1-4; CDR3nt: TGTGCCAGCAGTCGCCGCGGAGCCCTGGAAAAACTGTTTTTT; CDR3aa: CASSRRGALEKLFF
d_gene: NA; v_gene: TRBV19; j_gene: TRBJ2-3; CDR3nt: TGTGCCAGTAATAGAGCTAGCTCCACAGATACGCAGTATTTT; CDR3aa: CASNRASSTDTQYF
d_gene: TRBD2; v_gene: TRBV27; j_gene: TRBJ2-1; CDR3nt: TGTGCCAGCAGCAACAAACTCATAGCGGGAGGATACAATGAGCAGTTCTTC; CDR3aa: CASSNKLIAGGYNEQFF
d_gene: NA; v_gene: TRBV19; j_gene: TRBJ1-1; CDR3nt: TGTGCCAGTAGTTCTCCCGCGTGGAACACTGAAGCTTTCTTT; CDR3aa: CASSSPAWNTEAFF
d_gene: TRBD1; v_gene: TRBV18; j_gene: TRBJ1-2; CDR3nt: TGTGCCAGCTCACTAACGACAGGGGGAGGCTACACCTTC; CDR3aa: CASSLTTGGGYTF